A selection of T cell receptor beta chains follows, all from one sample in a study of CD8+ T cells in alopecia areata. The repertoire was sequenced with immunoSEQ multiplex PCR; TCRdb's copy has only in-frame clones and lacks some. In the table there are fewer than 200,000 clones, 50% to 75% of which are singletons. Sequenced here: CD4+ T cells sorted from blood, sampled at week 0. The receptors stem from a human donor with alopecia areata. Both conserved end residues are part of each CDR3. The D gene is left open where the match is weak. Only some rows state a clone size, as once, few, many or a class for expanded clones.

D gene	clone size	V gene	J gene	CDR3 protein	CDR3 DNA
NA	NA	TRBV30	TRBJ1-2	CAWRFAGRGYTF	TGTGCCTGGAGGTTCGCAGGGAGAGGCTACACCTTC
NA	few	TRBV5-8	TRBJ1-1	CASSLDRKTEAFF	TGTGCCAGCAGCTTGGACAGAAAAACTGAAGCTTTCTTT
TRBD1	NA	TRBV5-1	TRBJ1-4	CASSSGQNEKLFF	TGCGCCAGCAGCTCGGGACAGAATGAAAAACTGTTTTTT
NA	NA	TRBV30	TRBJ1-1	CAWSVVGGGDTEAFF	TGTGCCTGGAGTGTAGTCGGGGGAGGCGATACTGAAGCTTTCTTT
NA	few	TRBV21-1	TRBJ2-1	CACTGVYNEQFF	TGTGCCTGCACAGGGGTTTACAATGAGCAGTTCTTC
NA	NA	TRBV19	TRBJ2-1	CASSIDQAAGRFF	TGTGCCAGTAGTATAGATCAAGCGGCGGGCCGTTTCTTC
TRBD1	few	TRBV29-1	TRBJ1-2	CSVDQDRVGGYTF	TGCAGCGTTGACCAGGACAGGGTGGGAGGCTACACCTTC
NA	NA	TRBV23-1	TRBJ2-7	CASSQYTGQRRLVLYEQYF	TGCGCCAGCAGTCAGTACACGGGGCAGAGGCGGTTGGTCCTCTACGAGCAGTACTTC
TRBD1	NA	TRBV14	TRBJ1-6	CASSQPGQGRGSPLHF	TGTGCCAGCAGCCAACCTGGACAGGGCAGAGGATCACCCCTCCACTTT
NA	NA	TRBV9	TRBJ2-7	CASSVGPQKDYEQYF	TGTGCCAGCAGCGTAGGTCCTCAGAAAGACTACGAGCAGTACTTC
NA	NA	TRBV27	TRBJ1-5	CASIWKEAQHF	TGTGCCAGCATTTGGAAAGAAGCCCAGCATTTT
TRBD1	few	TRBV29-1	TRBJ2-5	CSAPGQRETQYF	TGCAGCGCCCCGGGACAGAGAGAGACCCAGTACTTC
NA	many	TRBV6-1	TRBJ2-2	CASSYEVNTGELFF	TGTGCCAGCAGTTATGAGGTTAACACCGGGGAGCTGTTTTTT
TRBD2	NA	TRBV7-8	TRBJ2-5	CASSYGGVVETQYF	TGTGCCAGCAGCTACGGGGGGGTGGTAGAGACCCAGTACTTC
NA	few	TRBV19	TRBJ1-5	CASSMGTRAQPQHF	TGTGCCAGTAGTATGGGTACGAGGGCTCAGCCCCAGCATTTT
TRBD2	NA	TRBV4-1	TRBJ2-5	CASSQDRRGGRETQYF	TGCGCCAGCAGCCAAGATAGGCGGGGGGGCCGCGAGACCCAGTACTTC
NA	few	TRBV29-1	TRBJ1-5	CSVGEPVGPQHF	TGCAGCGTTGGCGAACCGGTAGGACCCCAGCATTTT
NA	NA	TRBV30	TRBJ2-1	CAWSRADEQFF	TGTGCCTGGAGCAGAGCCGATGAGCAGTTCTTC
NA	NA	TRBV11-3	TRBJ2-7	CASSLVRGTEQYF	TGTGCCAGCAGCTTAGTTCGCGGGACCGAGCAGTACTTC
NA	NA	TRBV4-2	TRBJ1-5	CASSQEVGGINQPQHF	TGTGCCAGCAGCCAAGAGGTAGGGGGTATCAATCAGCCCCAGCATTTT
NA	NA	TRBV30	TRBJ1-5	CAWSPNTGNQPQHF	TGTGCCTGGAGTCCCAACACGGGCAATCAGCCCCAGCATTTT
NA	few	TRBV29-1	TRBJ2-1	CSVTAYNEQFF	TGCAGCGTTACGGCCTACAATGAGCAGTTCTTC
TRBD1	few	TRBV6-5	TRBJ1-2	CASSATGWIGYTF	TGTGCCAGCAGTGCGACAGGGTGGATAGGCTACACCTTC
TRBD2	NA	TRBV6-5	TRBJ2-7	CASSSGLAALEEQYF	TGTGCCAGCAGTTCCGGACTAGCGGCTTTAGAGGAGCAGTACTTC
TRBD2	NA	TRBV19	TRBJ2-1	CASRTSGAYNEQFF	TGTGCCAGTAGAACTAGCGGGGCTTACAATGAGCAGTTCTTC
NA	NA	TRBV25-1	TRBJ1-2	CASSGTANYGYTF	TGTGCCAGCAGCGGGACCGCCAACTATGGCTACACCTTC
NA	NA	TRBV29-1	TRBJ2-7	CSVERPLTSEQYF	TGCAGCGTTGAGCGTCCGTTAACCAGCGAGCAGTACTTC
NA	NA	TRBV9	TRBJ2-5	CASSPLQETQYF	TGTGCCAGCAGCCCGCTACAGGAGACCCAGTACTTC
NA	NA	TRBV11-1	TRBJ1-2	CASSLGTNYGYTF	TGTGCCAGCAGCTTAGGGACTAACTATGGCTACACCTTC
TRBD1	few	TRBV2	TRBJ1-6	CASSAGQNNSPLHF	TGTGCCAGCAGTGCGGGACAGAATAATTCACCCCTCCACTTT
NA	many	TRBV7-2	TRBJ2-3	CASSLRVADTQYF	TGTGCCAGCAGTCTGAGGGTAGCGGACACGCAGTATTTT
TRBD1	NA	TRBV18	TRBJ2-6	CASSPPTGGFFSGANVLTF	TGTGCCAGCTCACCACCTACAGGGGGTTTCTTCTCTGGGGCCAACGTCCTGACTTTC
NA	NA	TRBV6-5	TRBJ1-4	CASRPGLTTNEKLFF	TGTGCCAGCAGACCCGGACTGACAACTAATGAAAAACTGTTTTTT
NA	few	TRBV5-1	TRBJ2-5	CASSRRGTVQETQYF	TGCGCCAGCAGCCGGCGGGGTACAGTACAAGAGACCCAGTACTTC
NA	few	TRBV9	TRBJ2-3	CASSFILGDTQYF	TGTGCCAGCAGCTTCATCCTTGGAGATACGCAGTATTTT
NA	NA	TRBV29-1	TRBJ2-5	CSVDRAGTYQETQYF	TGCAGCGTTGATAGGGCGGGGACGTACCAAGAGACCCAGTACTTC
NA	NA	TRBV10-3	TRBJ1-6	CAISEPGNRSPLHF	TGTGCCATCAGTGAGCCAGGAAATCGTTCACCCCTCCACTTT
TRBD2	few	TRBV6-5	TRBJ2-3	CASSYRGGEDTQYF	TGTGCCAGCAGTTACCGCGGGGGAGAAGATACGCAGTATTTT
NA	NA	TRBV11-2	TRBJ2-1	CASSFSEQFF	TGTGCCAGCAGCTTCTCTGAGCAGTTCTTC
NA	NA	TRBV4-1	TRBJ2-1	CASSQEGSGYGGQTYNEQFF	TGCGCCAGCAGCCAAGAGGGGAGCGGGTATGGGGGCCAGACCTACAATGAGCAGTTCTTC
TRBD2	NA	TRBV6-1	TRBJ2-3	CASSQVSYPGLAPDTQYF	TGTGCCAGCAGTCAAGTCTCTTACCCGGGACTAGCCCCAGATACGCAGTATTTT
TRBD1	NA	TRBV28	TRBJ2-1	CASSLTFQGAEQFF	TGTGCCAGCAGCCTTACGTTCCAGGGGGCTGAGCAGTTCTTC
NA	NA	TRBV19	TRBJ2-3	CASRAGPTDTQYF	TGTGCCAGTAGGGCGGGGCCGACAGATACGCAGTATTTT
TRBD1	NA	TRBV6-5	TRBJ2-7	CASTAQGGGYEQYF	TGTGCCAGCACCGCACAGGGGGGCGGCTACGAGCAGTACTTC